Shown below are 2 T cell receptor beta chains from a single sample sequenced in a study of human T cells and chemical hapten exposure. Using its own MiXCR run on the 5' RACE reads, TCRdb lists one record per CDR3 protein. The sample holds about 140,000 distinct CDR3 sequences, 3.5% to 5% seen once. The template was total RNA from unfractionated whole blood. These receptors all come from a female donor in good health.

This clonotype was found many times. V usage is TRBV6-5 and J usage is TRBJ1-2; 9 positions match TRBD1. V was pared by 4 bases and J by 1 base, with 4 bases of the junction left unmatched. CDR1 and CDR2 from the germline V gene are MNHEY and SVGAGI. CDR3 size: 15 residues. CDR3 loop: CASSSGTGRNYGYTF. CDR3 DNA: TGTGCCAGCAGTTCCGGGACAGGGCGTAACTATGGCTACACCTTC.

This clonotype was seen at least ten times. The chain's CDR3 is CASRAGPTNTEAFF. The CDR3 nucleotides read TGTGCCAGCAGAGCGGGACCCACGAACACTGAAGCTTTCTTT. The chain employs TRBV2 and TRBJ1-1; possible D gene TRBD1, 5 bases. Germline values: CDR1 SNHLY, CDR2 FYNNEI. The CDR3 sequence is 14 residues long. Deletions cut 6 bases from V and 1 base from J, with 12 bases between.